The 8 T cell receptor beta chains below come from one sample, sequenced in a study of blood T cell repertoires in COVID-19. The repertoire was sequenced with immunoSEQ multiplex PCR; TCRdb's copy has only in-frame clones and lacks some. This sample has fewer than 250,000 clones, with 75% to 85% found just once. The specimen was peripheral blood. Receptors were obtained from a human donor in a cohort sampled during active COVID-19.

The gene calls are TRBV7-2 and TRBJ2-3; 8 nucleotides align to TRBD2. The V segment lost 5 bases and the J segment 6 bases; nucleotides outside the gene matches: 7. Germline CDR1 and CDR2: SGHTA and FQGNSA. The CDR3 runs 14 residues. CDR3 residues: CASSLQRESDTQYF. In DNA form, the CDR3 reads TGTGCCAGCAGCCTACAGCGGGAGAGTGATACGCAGTATTTT.

The gene calls are TRBV7-3 and TRBJ2-2; no reliable D call. Per germline, CDR1 SGHTA and CDR2 FQGTGA. V was trimmed by 4 bases and J by 2 bases, leaving 11 bases between them. There are 15 residues in the CDR3. The CDR3 protein is CASSSRQANTGELFF. The CDR3 DNA sequence: TGTGCCAGCAGCTCCAGACAAGCCAACACCGGGGAGCTGTTTTTT.

This clone was seen repeatedly, ten times or more. V gene TRBV18 combines with J gene TRBJ2-3; 9 bases are a match to TRBD1. The germline V gene encodes CDR1 KGHSH and CDR2 LQKENI. V gave up 3 bases and J gave up 3 bases; unmatched junction bases: 10. CDR3 length: 17 amino acids. The CDR3 sequence is CASSPGTGPLETDTQYF. The CDR3 DNA is TGTGCCAGCTCACCTGGGACAGGGCCTTTGGAGACAGATACGCAGTATTTT.

This clone was seen just once. This CDR3 is CATSPGGEAFF. CDR3 in DNA: TGTGCCACCAGCCCCGGGGGTGAAGCTTTCTTT. The rearrangement joins TRBV15 to TRBJ1-1; TRBD1 is a possible D gene (5 bases). This CDR3 comprises 11 residues. CDR1 is LNHNV, CDR2 YYDKDF, per germline (reference sequence). V lost 5 bases and J 7 bases, leaving 8 bases between the germline ends.

This chain joins TRBV7-9 and TRBJ2-5, with TRBD2 identical over 7 bases. Per the germline V gene, CDR1 is SEHNR and CDR2 is FQNEAQ (reference sequence). V lost 3 bases to trimming and J lost 4 bases; unmatched junction nucleotides: 14. The CDR3 runs 17 residues. CDR3 nucleotide sequence: TGTGCCAGCAGCTTCCCCCGGGGGAGGGCGGACGGAGAGACCCAGTACTTC. Its translation is CASSFPRGRADGETQYF.

The V and J genes are TRBV3-1 (or the pseudogene TRBV3-2) and TRBJ2-2; D is perhaps TRBD1 (6 bases). The CDR3 runs 14 residues. V was pared by 5 bases and J by 5 bases, with 12 bases between. The germline CDR1 and CDR2 sequences are LGHDT and YNNKEL (reference sequence). The CDR3 region has the DNA TGTGCCAGCAGCATTCGGACAGTAACCGGGGAGCTGTTTTTT. Protein product: CASSIRTVTGELFF.

The chain uses TRBV5-4 and TRBJ2-1; maybe TRBD1 (5 bases). Germline CDR1 is SGHNT and CDR2 is YYREEE (reference sequence). The CDR3 spans 16 residues. Trimming stripped 0 bases from V and 4 bases from J, with 14 bases between. CDR3 DNA: TGTGCCAGCAGCTTGGTGCGGCAGGGTGGTTACAATGAGCAGTTCTTC. Translated, it gives CASSLVRQGGYNEQFF.

The rearrangement joins TRBV9 to TRBJ1-3; D remains unclear. The V gene lost 4 bases and the J gene lost 0 bases, with 11 bases spanning the gap. The germline V gene encodes CDR1 SGDLS and CDR2 YYNGEE. The CDR3 contains 15 residues. The chain's CDR3 is CASSRSESSGNTIYF. In DNA form, the CDR3 reads TGTGCCAGCAGCCGTAGTGAAAGCTCTGGAAACACCATATATTTT.